The T cell receptor beta chain under discussion was sequenced for a study of cytomegalovirus exposure and HLA in healthy donors. Study-level background: Among the roughly 380 donors who were genotyped, about 80% fell in the genetic ancestry cluster that is associated with self-reported Caucasian donors. General study points: In a later analysis, V- and J-gene trimming of beta chains associated with a DCLRE1C missense variant, replicated independently. Presence/absence analyses supposed approximately even sequencing depth among donors. Association of 16,951 TCR beta sequences with HLA alleles was found at 0.05 false discovery rate in a later analysis.

CDR1 is WNHNN, CDR2 SYGVQD, per germline (reference sequence). The length of the CDR3 is 13 residues. Trimming removed 8 bases at V and 2 bases at J, with 12 bases between. PCR primers comprised 60 Vbeta and 13 Jbeta primers. TCRdb keeps only in-frame clones here, not all; method: immunoSEQ multiplex PCR. The sample includes about 140,000 clones, roughly 78% of them seen just once. Notes on this clone: Its specificity is not known.

This sequence originates from a man aged 18 to 29 in good health and CMV-seropositive. Specimen: PBMCs. This rearrangement joins TRBV10-1 to TRBJ1-1, with a possible D match to TRBD1 (5 bases). In DNA form, the CDR3 reads TGCGCCAGCTCTCGGGGGGTTAACACTGAAGCTTTCTTT. Its translation is CASSRGVNTEAFF.